The T cell receptor beta chain described here comes from a study of Ad26.COV2.S vaccination and SARS-CoV-2 variants. Regarding treatment: 19 received Ad26.COV2.S at low or high dose, single or two shots; roughly five received placebo; per-sample allocation not given. Collection of the samples took place on day 63 after the first injection of vaccine or placebo. Method: immunoSEQ multiplex PCR; TCRdb's copy keeps in-frame clones and lacks some. This sample yields hundreds of thousands of clones, of which around nine tenths are seen a single time; more than 3% belongs to the top ten. Per germline, CDR1 MDHEN and CDR2 SYDVKM. The CDR3 runs 13 residues. V was cut by 4 bases and J by 9 bases, with 13 bases left in between.

This TCR came from a person aged 18-65 years who received the Ad26.COV2.S COVID-19 vaccine or a placebo. The genes are TRBV28 and TRBJ2-1; weak D call: TRBD1 (6 bases). This material consisted of peripheral blood, taken in a trial of Ad26.COV2.S vaccine versus placebo. CDR3 protein: CASSSSQGGEQFF. The CDR3 DNA reads TGTGCCAGCAGTTCCTCACAGGGTGGTGAGCAGTTCTTC.